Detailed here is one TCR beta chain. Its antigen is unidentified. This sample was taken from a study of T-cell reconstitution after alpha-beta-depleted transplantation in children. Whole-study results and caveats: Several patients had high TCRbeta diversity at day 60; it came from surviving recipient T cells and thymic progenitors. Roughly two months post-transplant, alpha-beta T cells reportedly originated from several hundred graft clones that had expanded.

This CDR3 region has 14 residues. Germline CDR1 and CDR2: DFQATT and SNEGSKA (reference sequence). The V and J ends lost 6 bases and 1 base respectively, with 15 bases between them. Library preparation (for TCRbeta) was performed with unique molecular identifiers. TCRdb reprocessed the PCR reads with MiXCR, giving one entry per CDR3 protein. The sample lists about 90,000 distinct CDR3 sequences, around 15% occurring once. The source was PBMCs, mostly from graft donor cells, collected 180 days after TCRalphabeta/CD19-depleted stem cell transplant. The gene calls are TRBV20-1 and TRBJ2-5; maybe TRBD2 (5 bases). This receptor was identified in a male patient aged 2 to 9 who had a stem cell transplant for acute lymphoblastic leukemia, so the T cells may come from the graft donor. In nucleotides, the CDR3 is TGCAGTGCATTTCAACCTAGCACCCAAGAGACCCAGTACTTC. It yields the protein CSAFQPSTQETQYF.